The T cell receptor beta chain described here comes from a study of beta chain features in type 1 diabetes. Looking at the study overall: Cell yields, age and gender were similar between patients and healthy donors. The study, taken as a whole, reports: The similarity of naive, central memory and Treg TCRB repertoires appeared greater among patients than among healthy donors. TCRB CDR3 length was moderately but significantly reduced in all four CD4+ subsets of Type 1 diabetes patients. The study left unresolved whether HLA type influences TCRB rearrangement.

Since all of the isolated RNA was reverse transcribed, expressed TCRB transcripts were what got sequenced. Repertoires were generated with immunoSEQ multiplex PCR, while TCRdb's copy carries only in-frame clones and drops some. This table holds hundreds of thousands of clones, 14% found once. For this clone: Its specificity is unknown.

The CDR3 is 17 amino acids. Germline V gene lookup returns CDR1 SGHNT and CDR2 YYREEE (reference sequence). Trimming removed 4 bases from V and 6 bases from J; junction bases left unmatched: 7. The chain employs TRBV5-4 and TRBJ2-1; TRBD2 aligns across 16 bases. Sequenced material: central memory CD4+ T cells from blood. This receptor was taken from a young man in good health. CDR3 sequence: CASSLGTSGRAINEQFF. CDR3 sequence (DNA): TGTGCCAGCAGCCTTGGGACTAGCGGGAGGGCCATCAATGAGCAGTTCTTC.